This entry concerns a single T cell receptor (beta chain). No antigen is known for it. Germline V lookup: CDR1 MDHEN, CDR2 SYDVKM. With V trimmed by 6 bases and J by 4 bases, 3 bases remained unmatched. The CDR3 length is 13 residues. The data originate from a study of cytomegalovirus exposure and HLA in healthy donors. Broader study findings: CMV antigen specificity of three CMV-associated chains was confirmed in vitro.

The donors were in the roughly 130-subject validation cohort, distinct from the approximately 700-subject first cohort. TCRdb's table, derived via immunoSEQ multiplex PCR, lists solely in-frame clones and lacks some. The top ten hold about 7% of the sample, which has around 52,000 clones, roughly 85% seen once. The chain employs TRBV28 and TRBJ1-1; 9 bases agree with TRBD1. This receptor was taken from a woman in her twenties or thirties in good health and CMV-seronegative. Sequenced: PBMCs. CDR3 DNA sequence: TGTGCCAGCAGGAGGGACAGGGTCACTGAAGCTTTCTTT. Protein product: CASRRDRVTEAFF.